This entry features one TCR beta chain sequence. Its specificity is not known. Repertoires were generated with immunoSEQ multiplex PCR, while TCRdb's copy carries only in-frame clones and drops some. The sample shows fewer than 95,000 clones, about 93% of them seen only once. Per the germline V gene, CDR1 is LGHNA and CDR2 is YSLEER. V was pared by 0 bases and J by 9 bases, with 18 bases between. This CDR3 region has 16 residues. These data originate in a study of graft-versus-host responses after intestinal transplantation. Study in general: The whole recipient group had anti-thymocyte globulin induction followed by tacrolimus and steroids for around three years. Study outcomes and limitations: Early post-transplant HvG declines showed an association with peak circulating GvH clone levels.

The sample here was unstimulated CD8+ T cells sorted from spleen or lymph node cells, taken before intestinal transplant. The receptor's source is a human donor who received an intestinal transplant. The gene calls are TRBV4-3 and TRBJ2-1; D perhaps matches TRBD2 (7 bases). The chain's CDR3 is CASSQDLGGGLGEQFF. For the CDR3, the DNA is TGCGCCAGCAGCCAAGACTTGGGGGGGGGCCTAGGTGAGCAGTTCTTC.